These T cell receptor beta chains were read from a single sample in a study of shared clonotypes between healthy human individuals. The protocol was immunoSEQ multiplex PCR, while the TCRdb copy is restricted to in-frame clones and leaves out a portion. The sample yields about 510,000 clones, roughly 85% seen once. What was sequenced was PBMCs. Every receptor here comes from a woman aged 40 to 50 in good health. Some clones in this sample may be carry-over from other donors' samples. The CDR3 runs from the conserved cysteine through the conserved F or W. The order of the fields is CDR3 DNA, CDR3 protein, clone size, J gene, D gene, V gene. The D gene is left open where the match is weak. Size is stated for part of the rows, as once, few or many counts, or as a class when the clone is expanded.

CDR3nt: TGTGCCAGCAGTCAGGGGACCACCCAGCCCCAGCATTTT
CDR3aa: CASSQGTTQPQHF
abundance: .
j_gene: TRBJ1-5
d_gene: .
v_gene: TRBV2

CDR3nt: TGTGCCTGGAGTGACTGGGGTGAAGAGCAGTTCTTC
CDR3aa: CAWSDWGEEQFF
abundance: few
j_gene: TRBJ2-1
d_gene: .
v_gene: TRBV30

CDR3nt: TGTGCCAGCAGTGATCCTTCTTCTGGTCTAGCTGGTGAGCAGTACTTC
CDR3aa: CASSDPSSGLAGEQYF
abundance: .
j_gene: TRBJ2-7
d_gene: .
v_gene: TRBV2

CDR3nt: TGTGCCAGCAGTGGAAGGGGGGCAGCCAAAAACATTCAGTACTTC
CDR3aa: CASSGRGAAKNIQYF
abundance: .
j_gene: TRBJ2-4
d_gene: .
v_gene: TRBV28

CDR3nt: TGTGCCAGCAGTTCCCCGAGCCGAGGGCTGGAGCAGTACTTC
CDR3aa: CASSSPSRGLEQYF
abundance: .
j_gene: TRBJ2-7
d_gene: .
v_gene: TRBV28

CDR3nt: TGTGCCAGCAGCTTAGCCGGGGAGGGGGCCTACGAGCAGTACTTC
CDR3aa: CASSLAGEGAYEQYF
abundance: .
j_gene: TRBJ2-7
d_gene: .
v_gene: TRBV7-9

CDR3nt: TGTGCCAGCAGCAGGTCCCCGGGTGAGCAGTTCTTC
CDR3aa: CASSRSPGEQFF
abundance: .
j_gene: TRBJ2-1
d_gene: .
v_gene: TRBV7-2

CDR3nt: TGTGCCATCAGTCCCGGGACAGGGTCCTACAATGAGCAGTTCTTC
CDR3aa: CAISPGTGSYNEQFF
abundance: .
j_gene: TRBJ2-1
d_gene: TRBD1
v_gene: TRBV10-3

CDR3nt: TGTGCCAGCAGTTCAAACACTGAAGCTTTCTTT
CDR3aa: CASSSNTEAFF
abundance: few
j_gene: TRBJ1-1
d_gene: .
v_gene: TRBV28

CDR3nt: TGTGCCAGCAGCTTAGCCCTGACAGGGGATGGGGCCAACGTCCTGACTTTC
CDR3aa: CASSLALTGDGANVLTF
abundance: once
j_gene: TRBJ2-6
d_gene: TRBD1
v_gene: TRBV11-2

CDR3nt: TGTGCCAGCAGCGTAGGGGAACCCAACGAGCAGTACTTC
CDR3aa: CASSVGEPNEQYF
abundance: .
j_gene: TRBJ2-7
d_gene: .
v_gene: TRBV9

CDR3nt: TGTGCCAGCTCACCTTACGGTGGCAGGGCTCGAAACACCGGGGAGCTGTTTTTT
CDR3aa: CASSPYGGRARNTGELFF
abundance: once
j_gene: TRBJ2-2
d_gene: .
v_gene: TRBV18

CDR3nt: TGTGCCAGCAGTGCCCGGGCATCCTACAATGAGCAGTTCTTC
CDR3aa: CASSARASYNEQFF
abundance: .
j_gene: TRBJ2-1
d_gene: .
v_gene: TRBV6-1

CDR3nt: TGTGCCAGCAGCCGATTTCGGGGGACTGAAGCTTTCTTT
CDR3aa: CASSRFRGTEAFF
abundance: .
j_gene: TRBJ1-1
d_gene: .
v_gene: TRBV5-8

CDR3nt: TGTGCCAGCAGTCTCCGACAGGGGGCGACCATTCAGTACTTC
CDR3aa: CASSLRQGATIQYF
abundance: .
j_gene: TRBJ2-4
d_gene: TRBD1
v_gene: TRBV27

CDR3nt: TGTGCCAGCAGTTTCGGGTACGAGCAGTACTTC
CDR3aa: CASSFGYEQYF
abundance: .
j_gene: TRBJ2-7
d_gene: .
v_gene: TRBV28

CDR3nt: TGTGCCTGGAGTCCTGTCCGGGACAGGGCCAAAAAACTGTTTTTT
CDR3aa: CAWSPVRDRAKKLFF
abundance: few
j_gene: TRBJ1-4
d_gene: TRBD1
v_gene: TRBV30

CDR3nt: TGTGCCTGGGCCCGGGGGCAGGGGAAACTCACAGATACGCAGTATTTT
CDR3aa: CAWARGQGKLTDTQYF
abundance: .
j_gene: TRBJ2-3
d_gene: .
v_gene: TRBV30

CDR3nt: TGCGCCAGCAGCCAAGATCAGGACAGGGTAAATGGCTACACCTTC
CDR3aa: CASSQDQDRVNGYTF
abundance: .
j_gene: TRBJ1-2
d_gene: TRBD1
v_gene: TRBV4-3

CDR3nt: TGTGCCAGCAGCGCGACAGGGGCCTCAGCCGGGGAGCTGTTTTTT
CDR3aa: CASSATGASAGELFF
abundance: .
j_gene: TRBJ2-2
d_gene: TRBD1
v_gene: TRBV7-9

CDR3nt: TGTGCCAGCAGTGGGTTACAAGAGACCCAGTACTTC
CDR3aa: CASSGLQETQYF
abundance: .
j_gene: TRBJ2-5
d_gene: .
v_gene: TRBV2

CDR3nt: TGCAGCGTTAGTAGCGGGAGGAGGTACAATGAGCAGTTCTTC
CDR3aa: CSVSSGRRYNEQFF
abundance: .
j_gene: TRBJ2-1
d_gene: TRBD2
v_gene: TRBV29-1

CDR3nt: TGTGCCAGCAGTGGGGACACCGGGGAGCTGTTTTTT
CDR3aa: CASSGDTGELFF
abundance: .
j_gene: TRBJ2-2
d_gene: .
v_gene: TRBV2

CDR3nt: TGTGCCATCAGTGAGTCGCGAGCGGGAGGGCCTGAAGATTTT
CDR3aa: CAISESRAGGPEDF
abundance: once
j_gene: TRBJ2-3
d_gene: TRBD2
v_gene: TRBV10-3

CDR3nt: TGTGCCAGCAGCCTATGGGGGACAGGGGATTCCTATGGCTACACCTTC
CDR3aa: CASSLWGTGDSYGYTF
abundance: .
j_gene: TRBJ1-2
d_gene: TRBD1
v_gene: TRBV4-2

CDR3nt: TGCGCCAGCAGCTTGGGACAGGGAAATAGTCAGCCCCAGCATTTT
CDR3aa: CASSLGQGNSQPQHF
abundance: .
j_gene: TRBJ1-5
d_gene: TRBD1
v_gene: TRBV5-1

CDR3nt: TGTGCCATCAGCGTTGGACTAGCGGGTGGCACAGATACGCAGTATTTT
CDR3aa: CAISVGLAGGTDTQYF
abundance: few
j_gene: TRBJ2-3
d_gene: TRBD2
v_gene: TRBV10-3

CDR3nt: TGTGCCAGCAGTTTCTATATGGGCTATAGGACCCAGCATTTT
CDR3aa: CASSFYMGYRTQHF
abundance: few
j_gene: TRBJ1-5
d_gene: .
v_gene: TRBV27

CDR3nt: TGTGCCAGCAGCCCGTTTAATCGCTACGAGCAGTACTTC
CDR3aa: CASSPFNRYEQYF
abundance: .
j_gene: TRBJ2-7
d_gene: .
v_gene: TRBV7-2

CDR3nt: TGTGCCAGCAGCACATCGGTCCGGGACAGGGCTTTCAATCAGCCCCAGCATTTT
CDR3aa: CASSTSVRDRAFNQPQHF
abundance: many
j_gene: TRBJ1-5
d_gene: .
v_gene: TRBV21-1

CDR3nt: TGTGCCAGCAGTGTCACTAGCGGGAGGTACAATGAGCAGTTCTTC
CDR3aa: CASSVTSGRYNEQFF
abundance: .
j_gene: TRBJ2-1
d_gene: .
v_gene: TRBV21-1

CDR3nt: TGTGCCAGCAGCGTAGGGGACGGGCGGTCCTACGAGCAGTACTTC
CDR3aa: CASSVGDGRSYEQYF
abundance: .
j_gene: TRBJ2-7
d_gene: .
v_gene: TRBV9

CDR3nt: TGCGCCAGCAGCTTGGCCGCGGCGGCGAACACCGGGGAGCTGTTTTTT
CDR3aa: CASSLAAAANTGELFF
abundance: .
j_gene: TRBJ2-2
d_gene: .
v_gene: TRBV5-1

CDR3nt: TGTGCCGCCAAACGGGAGAGCACTGAAGCTTTCTTT
CDR3aa: CAAKRESTEAFF
abundance: .
j_gene: TRBJ1-1
d_gene: .
v_gene: TRBV10-3

CDR3nt: TGTGCCAGCAGTTTAGATGTCGGAGGGGACCCTAATGAAAAACTGTTTTTT
CDR3aa: CASSLDVGGDPNEKLFF
abundance: .
j_gene: TRBJ1-4
d_gene: .
v_gene: TRBV27

CDR3nt: TGTGCCAGCAGTCACCCGGGACAGAGTGTCTGGCAGCCCCAGCATTTT
CDR3aa: CASSHPGQSVWQPQHF
abundance: .
j_gene: TRBJ1-5
d_gene: TRBD1
v_gene: TRBV28

CDR3nt: TGTGCCAGCAGCCAGGCCGGGACAGGGCAGTATTTT
CDR3aa: CASSQAGTGQYF
abundance: .
j_gene: TRBJ2-3
d_gene: TRBD1
v_gene: TRBV11-3

CDR3nt: TGCGCCAGCAGCTTGGGAGGTTGGGGGATAAATGAGCAGTTCTTC
CDR3aa: CASSLGGWGINEQFF
abundance: .
j_gene: TRBJ2-1
d_gene: .
v_gene: TRBV5-1

CDR3nt: TGTGCCAGCAGTGACAGGGTCAGGGAGACCCAGTACTTC
CDR3aa: CASSDRVRETQYF
abundance: many
j_gene: TRBJ2-5
d_gene: .
v_gene: TRBV6-1

CDR3nt: TGTGCCAGCAGGACAGGGGGATTGGGGACAGATACGCAGTATTTT
CDR3aa: CASRTGGLGTDTQYF
abundance: .
j_gene: TRBJ2-3
d_gene: TRBD1
v_gene: TRBV27

CDR3nt: TGTGCCAGCTCACCGGGGACAGGGGGAACAACTAATGAAAAACTGTTTTTT
CDR3aa: CASSPGTGGTTNEKLFF
abundance: .
j_gene: TRBJ1-4
d_gene: TRBD1
v_gene: TRBV18

CDR3nt: TGTGCCAGCAGCAAAACAGGGGGAGATCAGCCCCAGCATTTT
CDR3aa: CASSKTGGDQPQHF
abundance: .
j_gene: TRBJ1-5
d_gene: TRBD1
v_gene: TRBV6-5

CDR3nt: TGTGCCAGCAGTGACCGGGGCAGGGAAGAGACCCAGTACTTC
CDR3aa: CASSDRGREETQYF
abundance: .
j_gene: TRBJ2-5
d_gene: .
v_gene: TRBV25-1

CDR3nt: TGTGCCAGCACCGCGGGGGGAGCGGAGACCCAGTACTTC
CDR3aa: CASTAGGAETQYF
abundance: .
j_gene: TRBJ2-5
d_gene: TRBD2
v_gene: TRBV6-5

CDR3nt: TGTGCCACCGGGACCTCCTACAATGAGCAGTTCTTC
CDR3aa: CATGTSYNEQFF
abundance: .
j_gene: TRBJ2-1
d_gene: .
v_gene: TRBV28

CDR3nt: TGTGCCAGCAGCCCCCCAGCGGGTCAGCCCCAGCATTTT
CDR3aa: CASSPPAGQPQHF
abundance: once
j_gene: TRBJ1-5
d_gene: .
v_gene: TRBV2

CDR3nt: TGTGCCAGCAGCTCCTTCACCCCCACCTCTTCCTACGAGCAGTACTTC
CDR3aa: CASSSFTPTSSYEQYF
abundance: .
j_gene: TRBJ2-7
d_gene: .
v_gene: TRBV7-9

CDR3nt: TGTGCCACCCAGCCGGGGTTGCGTATAACTAATGAAAAACTGTTTTTT
CDR3aa: CATQPGLRITNEKLFF
abundance: .
j_gene: TRBJ1-4
d_gene: .
v_gene: TRBV15

CDR3nt: TGTGCCAGCAGCGTAGGAGCGGGAGTTGGTACAGCAGATACGCAGTATTTT
CDR3aa: CASSVGAGVGTADTQYF
abundance: .
j_gene: TRBJ2-3
d_gene: TRBD2
v_gene: TRBV9

CDR3nt: TGTGCCAGCAGTGAGCAGGGGGGCAATCAGCCCCAGCATTTT
CDR3aa: CASSEQGGNQPQHF
abundance: .
j_gene: TRBJ1-5
d_gene: TRBD1
v_gene: TRBV6-1

CDR3nt: TGTGCCAGCAGCCCCCCCAGAGGGAGGACTCTTGGGGGGGCCGGGGAGCTGTTTTTT
CDR3aa: CASSPPRGRTLGGAGELFF
abundance: once
j_gene: TRBJ2-2
d_gene: TRBD2
v_gene: TRBV11-2

CDR3nt: TGCGCCAGCAGCTTGTCCAACACCTACACTGAAGCTTTCTTT
CDR3aa: CASSLSNTYTEAFF
abundance: .
j_gene: TRBJ1-1
d_gene: .
v_gene: TRBV5-1